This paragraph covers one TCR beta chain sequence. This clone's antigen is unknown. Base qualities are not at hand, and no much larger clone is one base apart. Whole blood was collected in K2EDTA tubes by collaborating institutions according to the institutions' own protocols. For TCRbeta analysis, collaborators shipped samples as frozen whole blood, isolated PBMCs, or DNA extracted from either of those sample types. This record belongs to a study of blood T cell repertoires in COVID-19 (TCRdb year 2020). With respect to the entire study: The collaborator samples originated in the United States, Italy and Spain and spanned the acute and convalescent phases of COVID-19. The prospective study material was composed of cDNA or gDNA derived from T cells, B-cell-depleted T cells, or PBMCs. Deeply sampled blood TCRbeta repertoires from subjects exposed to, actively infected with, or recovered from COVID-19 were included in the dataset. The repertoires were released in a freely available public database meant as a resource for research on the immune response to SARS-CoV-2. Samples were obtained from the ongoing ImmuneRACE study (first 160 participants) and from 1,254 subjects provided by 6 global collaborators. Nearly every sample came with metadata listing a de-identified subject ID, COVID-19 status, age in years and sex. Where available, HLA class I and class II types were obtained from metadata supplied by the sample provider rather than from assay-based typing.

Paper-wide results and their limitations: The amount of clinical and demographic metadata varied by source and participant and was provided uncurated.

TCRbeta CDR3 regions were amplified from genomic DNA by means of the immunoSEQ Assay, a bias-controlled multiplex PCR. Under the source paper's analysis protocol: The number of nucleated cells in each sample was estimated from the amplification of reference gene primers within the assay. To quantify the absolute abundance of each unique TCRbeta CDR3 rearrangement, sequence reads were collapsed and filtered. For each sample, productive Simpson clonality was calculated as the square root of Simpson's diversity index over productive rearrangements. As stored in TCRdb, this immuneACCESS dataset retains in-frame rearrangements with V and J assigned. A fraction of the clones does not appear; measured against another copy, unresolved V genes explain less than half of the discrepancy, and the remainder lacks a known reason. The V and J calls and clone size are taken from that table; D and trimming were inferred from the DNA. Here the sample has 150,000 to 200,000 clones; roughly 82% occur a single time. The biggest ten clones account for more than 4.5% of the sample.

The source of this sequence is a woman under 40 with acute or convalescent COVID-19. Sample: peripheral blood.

The nucleotides read TGTGCCAGCAGCTTAAGATCCACGGGTGACTACAATGAGCAGTTCTTC. Translated, this is CASSLRSTGDYNEQFF. The rearranged segments are TRBV11-2 and TRBJ2-1; no D gene can be assigned with confidence. From the cysteine through the phenylalanine, the CDR3 covers 16 amino acids. Only CDR3 DNA is held: 48 bases, read in frame from base 1. CDR1 and CDR2 are drawn from the germline V gene: SGHAT, FQNNGV. Cut back by 2 bases and 3 bases, the V and J ends lie 14 bases apart.